This T cell receptor (beta chain) is drawn from a study of beta chain features in type 1 diabetes. About the research overall: No patient-donor differences in age, gender, total cells or subset yield.

The CDR3 has 14 amino acids. CDR1 SNHLY and CDR2 FYNNEI come from the germline V gene. V lost 3 bases and J lost 2; bases outside the gene matches: 2. Findings and caveats of the study: All four CD4+ subsets of Type 1 diabetes patients contained TCRB CDR3s that were moderately but significantly shorter.

Every bit of the isolated RNA underwent reverse transcription, so sequencing read expressed TCRB transcripts. Sequencing was performed with immunoSEQ multiplex PCR; in TCRdb, only in-frame clones are kept and a portion is missing. The sample consists of a few hundred thousand clones, around 10% of them appearing once. This clone occurred a few times. Its antigen is as yet unknown. This sequence was found in a man aged 25 to 45 with type 1 diabetes. The sample was central memory CD4+ T cells from blood. The chain couples TRBV2 to TRBJ2-3; 7 bases align to TRBD1. The CDR3 is CASSEDRTTDTQYF. The DNA for the CDR3 is TGTGCCAGCAGTGAGGACAGGACCACAGATACGCAGTATTTT.